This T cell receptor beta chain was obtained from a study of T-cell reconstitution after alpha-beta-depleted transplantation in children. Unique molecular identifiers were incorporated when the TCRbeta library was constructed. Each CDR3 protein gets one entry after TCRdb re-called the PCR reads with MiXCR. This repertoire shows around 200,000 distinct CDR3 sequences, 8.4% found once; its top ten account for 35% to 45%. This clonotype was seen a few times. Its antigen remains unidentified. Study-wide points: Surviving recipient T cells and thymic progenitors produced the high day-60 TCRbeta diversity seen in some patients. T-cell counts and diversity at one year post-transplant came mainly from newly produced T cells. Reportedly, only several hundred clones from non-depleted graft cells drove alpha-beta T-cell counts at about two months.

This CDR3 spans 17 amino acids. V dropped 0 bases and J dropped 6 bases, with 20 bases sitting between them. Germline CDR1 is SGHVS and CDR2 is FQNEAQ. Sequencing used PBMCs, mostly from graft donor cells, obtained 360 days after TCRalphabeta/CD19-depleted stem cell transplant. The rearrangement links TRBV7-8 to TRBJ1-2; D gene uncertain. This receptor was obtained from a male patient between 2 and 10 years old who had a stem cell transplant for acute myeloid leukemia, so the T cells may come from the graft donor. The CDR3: CASSLAKQRINYDGYTF. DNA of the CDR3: TGTGCCAGCAGCTTAGCGAAGCAGCGGATCAACTATGATGGCTACACCTTC.